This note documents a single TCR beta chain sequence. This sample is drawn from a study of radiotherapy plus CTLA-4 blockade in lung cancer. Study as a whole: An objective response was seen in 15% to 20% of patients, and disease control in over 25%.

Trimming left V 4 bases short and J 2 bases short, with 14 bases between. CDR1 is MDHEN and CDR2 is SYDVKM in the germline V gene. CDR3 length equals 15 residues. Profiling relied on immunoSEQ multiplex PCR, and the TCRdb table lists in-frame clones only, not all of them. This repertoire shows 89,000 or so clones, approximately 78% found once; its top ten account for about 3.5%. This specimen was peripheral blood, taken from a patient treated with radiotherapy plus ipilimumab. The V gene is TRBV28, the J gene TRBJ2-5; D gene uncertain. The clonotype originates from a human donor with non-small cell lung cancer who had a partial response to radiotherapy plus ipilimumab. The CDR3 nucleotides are TGTGCCAGCAGTTCCTTCCGCGGTGGTCAAGAGACCCAGTACTTC. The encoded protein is CASSSFRGGQETQYF.